A single sample gave rise to the 2 T cell receptor beta chains below, sequenced in a study of blood T cell repertoires in COVID-19 (dated by TCRdb to 2020 to 2021). Library method: the immunoSEQ multiplex PCR assay. What TCRdb holds here is the immuneACCESS table cut down to in-frame rearrangements. Part of the clones is not present; checked against another copy, under half of the missing clones reflect an unresolved V gene, and the others are unexplained. This sample has about 230,000 clones in its table, and less than 85% of those were observed once. Clones ranked in the top ten supply approximately 2.6% of the sample. Material: peripheral blood. These receptors were obtained from a woman in her 70s with active or convalescent COVID-19.

The chain combines TRBV5-1 with TRBJ1-1, with D maybe TRBD1 (6 bases). This CDR3 region has 15 residues. With 0 bases removed from V and 3 bases from J, the gap between germline ends came to 12 bases. CDR1 is SGHRS and CDR2 is YFSETQ in the germline V gene. CDR3 region: CASSLEGGWDTEAFF. CDR3 nucleotide sequence: TGCGCCAGCAGCTTGGAAGGGGGATGGGACACTGAAGCTTTCTTT.

This clone appeared a few times. The genes are TRBV2 and TRBJ1-1; D ambiguous. The CDR3 extends over 11 amino acids. The germline V and J ends were trimmed by 6 bases and 10 bases, with 12 bases remaining between them. CDR1 SNHLY and CDR2 FYNNEI come from the germline V gene. The DNA of the CDR3 is TGTGCCAGCAGGCCAGACTACGGAGCTTTCTTT. Protein sequence: CASRPDYGAFF.